These 25 T cell receptor beta chains originate from one sample sequenced in a study of CXCR3-negative and CXCR3-positive naive CD8 T cells. Study-wide findings and caveats: CXCR3-negative naive cells had less hydrophobic TRB CDR3s than did CXCR3-positive naive cells.

UMI-labeled 5' RACE yielded the TRB cDNA libraries. TCRdb reprocessed the 5' RACE reads and stores each CDR3 protein as one record, lacking DNA. The listing contains around 160,000 distinct CDR3 sequences. Antigens of these TCRs are unknown. Material for sequencing was naive CXCR3+ CD8+ T cells from blood. Subset noted: CD45RO-CCR7+CD27+CD95- naive CD8+ T cells expressing CXCR3 (TNR3+). These receptors came from a human donor in good health. Some clones in this sample may be carry-over from other donors' samples.

The rearrangement uses TRBV6-6 and TRBJ1-2. CDR1 is MNHNY, CDR2 SVGAGI, per germline (reference sequence). The length of the CDR3 is 17 residues. The CDR3: CASSYGMTFSQDYGYTF.

The chain uses TRBV12-3 or TRBV12-4 and TRBJ2-2; the D gene TCRdb calls, TRBD2, cannot be checked with no DNA. This CDR3 is built from 16 residues. CDR3: CASSSSGAPNTGELFF.

The J gene is TRBJ2-1, the V gene TRBV7-9. Per the germline V gene, CDR1 is SEHNR and CDR2 is FQNEAQ (reference sequence). The CDR3 length is 15 residues. The CDR3 spells CASSLIGSSYNEQFF.

The chain has TRBV6-5 and TRBJ2-6; with no DNA, the TCRdb D assignment of TRBD1 cannot be verified. Germline V gene sequence: CDR1 MNHEY, CDR2 SVGAGI. The CDR3 consists of 16 residues. CDR3 sequence reads: CASSPFSGSGANVLTF.

The chain couples TRBV19 to TRBJ2-1; TCRdb reports TRBD2, a call that lacks DNA to check it against. CDR3 size: 15 residues. Germline-derived CDR1 and CDR2 are LNHDA and SQIVND (reference sequence). The CDR3 region is CASSITSGGNNEQFF.

V usage is TRBV7-9 and J usage is TRBJ1-2. The CDR3 spans 15 residues. Germline loops: CDR1 SEHNR, CDR2 FQNEAQ (reference sequence). This CDR3 reads CASINGRSDFYGYTF.

The chain employs TRBV20-1 and TRBJ2-7. Germline loops: CDR1 DFQATT, CDR2 SNEGSKA (reference sequence). This CDR3 has 13 amino acids. The CDR3 spells CSARDVGTYEQYF.

The chain uses TRBV14 and TRBJ2-4; TCRdb picks TRBD2, but there is no DNA to check that call. This CDR3 is 15 amino acids long. Germline CDR1 and CDR2: SGHDN and FVKESK. Here the CDR3 reads CASSQVEGGKNIQYF.

The chain combines TRBV9 with TRBJ1-2; absent DNA, TCRdb's TRBD1 call cannot be checked. The length of the CDR3 is 17 residues. Germline lookup yields CDR1 SGDLS and CDR2 YYNGEE. CDR3: CASSPSGTGISGSGYTF.

J is TRBJ1-5 and V is TRBV6-5. Germline CDR1 is MNHEY and CDR2 is SVGAGI. There are 11 residues in the CDR3. The CDR3 spells CASSYGEVQHF.

The chain recombines TRBV7-2 with TRBJ1-2. Looked up from germline, CDR1 is SGHTA and CDR2 is FQGNSA. There are 13 residues in the CDR3. The CDR3 protein is CATPNVIPDGYTF.

This chain uses TRBV5-1 with TRBJ2-7; TCRdb gives TRBD2 as the D gene, but with no DNA this cannot be confirmed. Germline CDR1 and CDR2: SGHRS and YFSETQ. There are 19 residues in the CDR3. This CDR3 is CASSHLGTSGSSGPYEQYF.

This chain connects TRBV28 to TRBJ1-6; as DNA is missing, the TRBD1 call by TCRdb cannot be tested. Germline loops: CDR1 MDHEN, CDR2 SYDVKM. The CDR3 has 15 residues. CDR3: CASRQRTGWVAPLHF.

V is TRBV6-6 and J is TRBJ2-7. CDR3 length: 14 residues. Germline V gene data show CDR1 as MNHNY and CDR2 as SVGAGI (reference sequence). The CDR3 loop reads CASSYGPGVYEQYF.

The V call is TRBV7-9, the J call TRBJ1-1. The CDR3 has 14 residues. The germline gives CDR1 SEHNR, CDR2 FQNEAQ (reference sequence). The CDR3 here is CASSPTARGTEAFF.

The chain combines TRBV2 with TRBJ2-2; TCRdb reports TRBD1, a call that lacks DNA to check it against. There are 16 residues in the CDR3. Germline V gene data show CDR1 as SNHLY and CDR2 as FYNNEI. The CDR3: CASSEARTGPTGELFF.

The chain links TRBV5-1 to TRBJ2-2; TCRdb lists TRBD2, though no DNA is available to test this call. The germline V gene encodes CDR1 SGHRS and CDR2 YFSETQ. The CDR3 runs to 15 residues. The CDR3 sequence is CASSLAASPAGELFF. Full variable domain (missing parts from reference TRBV5-1 and TRBJ2-2): KAGVTQTPRYLIKTRGQQVTLSCSPISGHRSVSWYQQTPGQGLQFLFEYFSETQRNKGNFPGRFSGRQFSNSRSEMNVSTLELGDSALYLCASSLAASPAGELFFGEGSRLTVL.

The chain combines TRBV6-5 with TRBJ1-1; the D gene TCRdb calls, TRBD1, cannot be checked with no DNA. The CDR3 totals 18 residues. Germline CDR1 MNHEY, CDR2 SVGAGI. The CDR3: CASSYSWFPGEESTEAFF.

The chain couples TRBV7-9 to TRBJ2-1; the D call from TCRdb, TRBD2, cannot be confirmed without DNA. CDR1 SEHNR and CDR2 FQNEAQ come from the germline V gene (reference sequence). The CDR3 consists of 18 residues. The chain's CDR3 is CASSSLSGTSGGAYEQFF. Combining the CDR3 with reference TRBV7-9 and TRBJ2-1 gives the whole variable domain DTGVSQNPRHKITKRGQNVTFRCDPISEHNRLYWYRQTLGQGPEFLTYFQNEAQLEKSRLLSDRFSAERPKGSFSTLEIQRTEQGDSAMYLCASSSLSGTSGGAYEQFFGPGTRLTVL.

The CDR3 region is CASSLTRDRPLDEQFF. This rearrangement joins TRBV4-1 to TRBJ2-1; the TCRdb call, TRBD1, lacks DNA for checking. The germline gives CDR1 MGHRA, CDR2 YSYEKL. There are 16 residues in the CDR3.

V gene TRBV9 combines with J gene TRBJ2-3. The germline V gene has CDR1 SGDLS and CDR2 YYNGEE. The CDR3 has 14 amino acids. CDR3 protein: CASSVNRSTDTQYF.

The chain is built from TRBV18 and TRBJ1-1; TCRdb reports TRBD1, a call that lacks DNA to check it against. The CDR3 is 14 residues long. Germline V CDR1 and CDR2: KGHSH, LQKENI. The CDR3 region is CASSPRDRFTEAFF.

The chain has TRBV30 and TRBJ1-4; TCRdb names TRBD1, which stays unverified in the absence of DNA. Germline assignment: CDR1 GTSNPN and CDR2 SVGIG (reference sequence). CDR3 size: 15 residues. Here the CDR3 reads CAWSLRGQGFEKLFF.

The chain uses TRBV11-3 and TRBJ2-5; TCRdb designates TRBD1, a call that cannot be tested without DNA. The CDR3 has 16 residues. The germline V gene encodes CDR1 SGHNT and CDR2 YENEEA. The CDR3 spells CASSAAQTGAEETQYF.

The chain combines TRBV27 with TRBJ1-5; with no DNA, the TCRdb D assignment of TRBD1 cannot be verified. Germline V gene lookup returns CDR1 MNHEY and CDR2 SMNVEV (reference sequence). CDR3 length: 14 amino acids. CDR3 residues: CASSDRESNQPQHF.